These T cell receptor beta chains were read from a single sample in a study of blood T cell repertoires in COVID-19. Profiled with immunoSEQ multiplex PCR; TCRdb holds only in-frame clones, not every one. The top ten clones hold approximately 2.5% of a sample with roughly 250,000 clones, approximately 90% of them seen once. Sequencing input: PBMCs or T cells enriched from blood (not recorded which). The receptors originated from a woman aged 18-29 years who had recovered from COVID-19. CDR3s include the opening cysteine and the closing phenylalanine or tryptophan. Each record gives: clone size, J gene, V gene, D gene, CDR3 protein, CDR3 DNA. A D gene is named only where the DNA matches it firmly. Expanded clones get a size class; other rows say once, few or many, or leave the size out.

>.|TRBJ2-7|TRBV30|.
CAWSVQGFHEQYF
TGTGCCTGGAGTGTACAGGGATTCCACGAGCAGTACTTC
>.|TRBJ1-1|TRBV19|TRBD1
CASSIGQGLLGNTEAFF
TGTGCCAGTAGTATCGGACAGGGATTATTAGGGAACACTGAAGCTTTCTTT
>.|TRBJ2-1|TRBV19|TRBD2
CASSPLSGTSGSYNEQFF
TGTGCCAGTAGCCCGCTGTCCGGGACTAGCGGGTCATACAATGAGCAGTTCTTC
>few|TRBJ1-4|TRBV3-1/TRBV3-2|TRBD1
CASSQGTGEGKLFF
TGTGCCAGCAGCCAAGGGACAGGGGAGGGAAAACTGTTTTTT
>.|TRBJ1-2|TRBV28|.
CASSPSQGYGYTF
TGTGCCAGCAGCCCATCCCAGGGTTATGGCTACACCTTC
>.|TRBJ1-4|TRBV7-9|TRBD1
CASSLEGQGAAKLFF
TGTGCCAGCAGCTTAGAGGGACAGGGGGCGGCAAAACTGTTTTTT
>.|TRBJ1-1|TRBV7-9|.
CASSLVVSEAFF
TGTGCCAGCAGCTTAGTAGTATCCGAAGCTTTCTTT
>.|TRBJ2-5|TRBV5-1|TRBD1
CASSRLPGQGETQYF
TGCGCCAGCAGCCGACTACCGGGACAGGGGGAGACCCAGTACTTC
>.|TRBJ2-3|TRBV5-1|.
CASSLGDSTTGTQYF
TGCGCCAGCAGCTTAGGGGACTCAACAACAGGTACGCAGTATTTT
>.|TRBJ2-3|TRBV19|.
CASSSRPGAGDLDTQYF
TGTGCCAGTAGTTCCCGCCCGGGGGCGGGGGACTTAGATACGCAGTATTTT
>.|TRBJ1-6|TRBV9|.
CASSVGQLLTSNSPLHF
TGTGCCAGCAGCGTAGGGCAACTCCTGACATCGAATTCACCCCTCCACTTT
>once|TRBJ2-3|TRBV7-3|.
CASSSDGGSTDTQYF
TGTGCCAGCAGCTCCGACGGGGGAAGCACAGATACGCAGTATTTT